This T cell receptor beta chain emerged from a study of blood T cell repertoires in COVID-19 (dated by TCRdb to about 2020). Some background on the complete study: The collaborator samples originated in the United States, Italy and Spain and spanned the acute and convalescent phases of COVID-19. The material from the prospective study consisted of cDNA or gDNA derived from T cells, B-cell-depleted T cells, or PBMCs. The dataset comprised deeply sampled blood TCRbeta repertoires from subjects exposed to, actively infected with, or recovered from COVID-19. A freely available public database, intended as a resource for researchers studying the immune response to SARS-CoV-2, is where the repertoires were released. Samples came from the ongoing ImmuneRACE study (first 160 participants) plus 1,254 subjects from 6 global collaborators. The sample metadata nearly always contained a de-identified subject ID, COVID-19 status, age in years and sex. Where available, HLA class I and class II types were obtained from metadata supplied by the sample provider rather than from assay-based typing. Paper-wide results and their limitations: How much clinical and demographic metadata was included differed by source and by participant, and the metadata was provided uncurated.

TCRbeta CDR3 regions were amplified from genomic DNA using the immunoSEQ Assay, a bias-controlled multiplex PCR. The authors processed their data as follows. Within the assay, amplification of reference gene primers was used to estimate how many nucleated cells each sample contained. Sequence reads were collapsed and filtered to measure the absolute abundance of every unique TCRbeta CDR3 rearrangement. For each sample, productive Simpson clonality was calculated as the square root of Simpson's diversity index across productive rearrangements. In TCRdb, the immuneACCESS table is reduced to in-frame sequences with V and J assigned. These tables do not hold every clone; where another copy was compared, an unresolved V gene accounts for under half, and the others remain unexplained. V and J calls and clone size are copied from that table; D and trimming were computed from the DNA. Present in this sample are about 160,000 clones, approximately 92% of which were seen just once. 3.5% to 5% of the sample comes from the top ten.

Each collaborating institution followed its own protocols to collect whole blood in K2EDTA tubes. For TCRbeta analysis, collaborators shipped samples as frozen whole blood, isolated PBMCs, or DNA extracted from either of those sample types. A note on this clone: The antigen it recognizes is unknown. Base qualities are not provided; no much larger clone lies one nucleotide away.

The CDR3 sequence holds 16 residues, the cysteine and phenylalanine included. This entry keeps only the CDR3 DNA: 48 bases, framed from base 1. V is shortened by 0 bases, J by 4 bases, and the region joining them spans 10 bases. Based on the germline V gene, the CDR1 and CDR2 sequences are LGHNA and YNFKEQ. The receptor was derived from a woman between 50 and 59 years old with acute or convalescent COVID-19. What was sequenced was peripheral blood. The rearrangement combines TRBV4-2 with TRBJ1-6; TRBD1 might be the D gene, on 5 matching bases. The CDR3 corresponds to CASSQERGSYNSPLHF. The DNA sequence is as follows: TGTGCCAGCAGCCAAGAAAGGGGATCGTATAATTCACCCCTCCACTTT.